The 23 T cell receptor beta chains listed next were all sequenced from one sample in a study of blood T cell repertoires in COVID-19. TCRdb keeps only in-frame clones here, not all; method: immunoSEQ multiplex PCR. The table has tens of thousands of clones, 80% to 90% seen once. Sequenced input: peripheral blood. All receptors derive from a human donor in a cohort sampled during active COVID-19.

The chain carries TRBV18 and TRBJ2-3; weak D call: TRBD1 (6 bases). This CDR3 comprises 16 residues. Germline assignment: CDR1 KGHSH and CDR2 LQKENI. The ends were cut back, 6 bases at V and 4 bases at J, with 20 bases in the middle. CDR3 protein: CASSQQTGRGSDTQYF. DNA for the CDR3: TGTGCCAGCTCCCAACAGACAGGACGAGGGTCAGATACGCAGTATTTT.

The chain links TRBV28 to TRBJ1-1; possibly TRBD1 for D (5 bases). With 5 bases removed from V and 0 bases from J, the gap between germline ends came to 13 bases. CDR3 length: 15 residues. The germline gives CDR1 MDHEN, CDR2 SYDVKM. The CDR3 reads CASSLSGAVNTEAFF. As DNA, the CDR3 is TGTGCCAGCAGTCTCAGCGGGGCAGTGAACACTGAAGCTTTCTTT.

The chain uses TRBV24-1 and TRBJ2-7, with TRBD1 matching over 11 bases. CDR3 size: 15 residues. J gave up 5 bases and V 4 bases, and 6 bases lay outside the gene matches. The germline CDR1 and CDR2 sequences are KGHDR and SFDVKD. CDR3 bases: TGTGCCACCAGTGACTCCTGGACAGGGGGCAACGAGCAGTACTTC. It specifies CATSDSWTGGNEQYF.

J is TRBJ2-2 and V is TRBV15, with 7 bases aligning to TRBD2. Trimming at V came to 2 bases and at J to 7 bases, leaving 16 bases not matched to a gene. Per germline, CDR1 LNHNV and CDR2 YYDKDF (reference sequence). CDR3 length: 18 amino acids. The CDR3 protein is CATSRILLANSYGGELFF. DNA for the CDR3: TGTGCCACCAGCAGAATTTTACTAGCGAACAGTTATGGCGGGGAGCTGTTTTTT.

This clone appeared a single time. CDR3 residues: CASSSDNNSPLHF. The CDR3 DNA sequence: TGCGCCAGCAGCTCAGATAATAATTCACCCCTCCACTTT. The chain carries TRBV5-1 and TRBJ1-6; D uncertain. The CDR3 sequence is 13 residues long. In germline, CDR1 is SGHRS, CDR2 YFSETQ. Between the trimmed V and J ends, which lost 3 bases and 5 bases, there was a span of 6 bases.

The chain has TRBV27 and TRBJ1-6; 7 positions agree with TRBD1. Germline V gene sequence: CDR1 MNHEY, CDR2 SMNVEV (reference sequence). The CDR3 extends over 15 amino acids. The V gene end was trimmed by 7 bases and the J gene end by 6 bases; junction bases not matched to a gene: 9. CDR3 DNA sequence: TGTGCCAGCAAGATAGCGGGACAGCTTAATTCACCCCTCCACTTT. It encodes CASKIAGQLNSPLHF.

This rearrangement joins TRBV21-1 to TRBJ2-2; the table assigns TRBD2, which was not confirmed against the DNA. TRBV21-1 represents a pseudogene. The CDR3 has 11 amino acids. CDR3 nucleotide sequence: TGTGCCAGAACACCGGGTCCGGGGCTGTTTTTT. Translated: CARTPGPGLFF.

This chain links TRBV5-6 with TRBJ1-1; a possible D gene is TRBD1 (6 bases). CDR1 is SGHDT, CDR2 YYEEEE, per germline. The V and J ends lost 0 bases and 3 bases respectively, with 21 bases between them. The CDR3 covers 18 residues. CDR3 sequence: CASSLARGLRTEHTEAFF. CDR3 DNA sequence: TGTGCCAGCAGCTTGGCCAGGGGATTGAGAACCGAGCACACTGAAGCTTTCTTT.

The CDR3 DNA follows: TGCGCCAGCAGCTTGGGGGACATTTACAATGAGCAGTTCTTC. Amino acid sequence: CASSLGDIYNEQFF. This chain uses TRBV5-1 with TRBJ2-1; the D gene is possibly TRBD1 (6 bases). V lost 0 bases and J lost 4, with 8 bases in between. Looked up from germline, CDR1 is SGHRS and CDR2 is YFSETQ. This CDR3 spans 14 amino acids.

The chain recombines TRBV11-2 with TRBJ2-1; 12 bases are a match to TRBD2. Looked up from germline, CDR1 is SGHAT and CDR2 is FQNNGV. The length of the CDR3 is 14 residues. J gave up 10 bases and V 10 bases, and 11 bases lay outside the gene matches. This CDR3 is CATSGLAGKGEQFF. The CDR3 DNA reads TGTGCCACCTCGGGACTAGCGGGCAAAGGGGAGCAGTTCTTC. The full variable domain, rest sourced from reference TRBV11-2 and TRBJ2-1, is EAGVAQSPRYKIIEKRQSVAFWCNPISGHATLYWYQQILGQGPKLLIQFQNNGVVDDSQLPKDRFSAERLKGVDSTLKIQPAKLEDSAVYLCATSGLAGKGEQFFGPGTRLTVL.

This chain connects TRBV5-1 to TRBJ2-7; 9 positions agree with TRBD1. In germline, CDR1 is SGHRS, CDR2 YFSETQ. The CDR3 has 15 amino acids. Germline trimming cut 9 bases from V and 0 bases from J; bases unmatched to any gene: 10. Written as DNA, the CDR3 is TGCGCCACCAAAATGGGGACAGGGATCTCCTACGAGCAGTACTTC. It specifies CATKMGTGISYEQYF.

The CDR3 sequence is CASSPGQVFQETQYF. The CDR3 DNA reads TGTGCCAGCAGCCCGGGACAGGTTTTTCAAGAGACCCAGTACTTC. The chain combines TRBV7-8 with TRBJ2-5; TRBD1 matches at 8 bases. Trimming cost V 5 bases and J 2 bases; bases outside gene matches: 7. The CDR3 spans 15 residues. Germline CDR1 reads SGHVS; CDR2 reads FQNEAQ. The whole variable domain, filled in from reference TRBV7-8 and TRBJ2-5, reads GAGVSQSPRYKVAKRGQDVALRCDPISGHVSLFWYQQALGQGPEFLTYFQNEAQLDKSGLPSDRFFAERPEGSVSTLKIQRTQQEDSAVYLCASSPGQVFQETQYFGPGTRLLVL.

This clone appeared a few times. The rearrangement uses TRBV28 and TRBJ1-6; a possible D gene is TRBD1 (5 bases). There are 14 residues in the CDR3. Trimming removed 6 bases at V and 6 bases at J, with 12 bases between. The germline V gene has CDR1 MDHEN and CDR2 SYDVKM. DNA for the CDR3: TGTGCCAGCAGCTTGACAGATATTAATTCACCCCTCCACTTT. Translated: CASSLTDINSPLHF. The full variable domain, in which reference TRBV28 and TRBJ1-6 provide the parts outside the CDR3, is DVKVTQSSRYLVKRTGEKVFLECVQDMDHENMFWYRQDPGLGLRLIYFSYDVKMKEKGDIPEGYSVSREKKERFSLILESASTNQTSMYLCASSLTDINSPLHFGNGTRLTVT.

The chain links TRBV12-3 or TRBV12-4 to TRBJ2-7; D is ambiguous. The CDR3 has 13 residues. With 2 bases removed from V and 6 bases from J, the gap between germline ends came to 11 bases. CDR3 nucleotides: TGTGCCAGCAGTTTACAGTCTTATGGCGAGCAGTACTTC. Translating it yields CASSLQSYGEQYF.

This clone was picked up a small number of times. This sequence joins TRBV7-3 and TRBJ2-5, with unresolved D. Trimming took 0 bases from V and 2 from J, leaving 4 bases between them. The germline V gene encodes CDR1 SGHTA and CDR2 FQGTGA. CDR3 size: 13 residues. The CDR3 nucleotides read TGTGCCAGCAGCTTAACGCGGCAAGAGACCCAGTACTTC. It yields the protein CASSLTRQETQYF. Variable domain in full (rest from reference TRBV7-3 and TRBJ2-5): GAGVSQTPSNKVTEKGKYVELRCDPISGHTALYWYRQSLGQGPEFLIYFQGTGAADDSGLPNDRFFAVRPEGSVSTLKIQRTERGDSAVYLCASSLTRQETQYFGPGTRLLVL.

This chain joins TRBV3-1 (or the pseudogene TRBV3-2) and TRBJ2-7, with TRBD1 matching over 7 bases. V was pared by 3 bases and J by 5 bases, with 4 bases of the junction left unmatched. This CDR3 comprises 13 residues. Germline V lookup: CDR1 LGHDT, CDR2 YNNKEL (reference sequence). CDR3: CASSQEQGNEQYF. DNA of the CDR3: TGTGCCAGCAGCCAGGAACAGGGGAACGAGCAGTACTTC.

The chain has TRBV28 and TRBJ1-5, with D tentatively TRBD1 (6 bases). Trimming removed 5 bases from V and 6 bases from J, with 14 bases in between. The CDR3 is 14 amino acids. The germline V gene encodes CDR1 MDHEN and CDR2 SYDVKM. CDR3 residues: CASSASGVSQPQHF. The CDR3 DNA follows: TGTGCCAGCAGTGCCTCAGGGGTAAGTCAGCCCCAGCATTTT.

The V and J genes are TRBV6-2 or TRBV6-3 and TRBJ2-2; a weak D match, TRBD1 (5 bases). Per the germline V gene, CDR1 is MNHEY and CDR2 is SVGEGT. This CDR3 contains 15 residues. Trimming pared 4 bases from V and 6 bases from J, leaving 15 bases between. CDR3 coding DNA: TGTGCCAGCAGTTGGACACCAGCGAGCTCCGGGGAGCTGTTTTTT. Translating it yields CASSWTPASSGELFF.

This chain joins TRBV18 and TRBJ2-2; D unresolved. The CDR3 extends over 17 amino acids. Germline loops: CDR1 KGHSH, CDR2 LQKENI. V lost 6 bases and J lost 3, with 20 bases in between. The CDR3 bases are TGTGCCAGCTCGTCGTGGCTAGTTAAAGGATACACCGGGGAGCTGTTTTTT. Amino acids: CASSSWLVKGYTGELFF. The full variable domain, rest sourced from reference TRBV18 and TRBJ2-2, is NAGVMQNPRHLVRRRGQEARLRCSPMKGHSHVYWYRQLPEEGLKFMVYLQKENIIDESGMPKERFSAEFPKEGPSILRIQQVVRGDSAAYFCASSSWLVKGYTGELFFGEGSRLTVL.

The chain employs TRBV9 and TRBJ1-4; 7 bases fit TRBD1. The CDR3 is 15 residues long. The trim removed 5 bases at V and 0 bases at J, leaving 4 bases unmatched. Germline-derived CDR1 and CDR2 are SGDLS and YYNGEE. CDR3 region: CASSEGGATNEKLFF. The CDR3 DNA reads as TGTGCCAGCAGTGAAGGGGGCGCAACTAATGAAAAACTGTTTTTT.

The V call is TRBV19, the J call TRBJ1-5, with 7 bases aligning to TRBD1. Germline-derived CDR1 and CDR2 are LNHDA and SQIVND (reference sequence). CDR3 length equals 14 residues. J gave up 4 bases and V 7 bases, and 7 bases lay outside the gene matches. Here the CDR3 reads CASTRQGENQPQHF. Here the CDR3 DNA reads TGTGCCAGTACCCGGCAGGGGGAGAATCAGCCCCAGCATTTT.

The chain links TRBV11-2 to TRBJ2-1; TRBD2 aligns across 8 bases. The CDR3 runs 15 residues. Per the germline V gene, CDR1 is SGHAT and CDR2 is FQNNGV. V lost 4 bases and J lost 4; bases outside the gene matches: 6. The CDR3 loop is CASSSTGLGYNEQFF. The CDR3 DNA follows: TGTGCCAGCAGCTCTACGGGACTAGGTTACAATGAGCAGTTCTTC.

The V and J genes are TRBV5-1 and TRBJ2-1; D is perhaps TRBD2 (6 bases). V gave up 0 bases and J gave up 0 bases, with 10 bases separating them. The CDR3 totals 16 residues. Germline CDR1 and CDR2: SGHRS and YFSETQ. CDR3 coding DNA: TGCGCCAGCAGCTTGGAGGGCGGGATCTCCTACAATGAGCAGTTCTTC. Its translation: CASSLEGGISYNEQFF.